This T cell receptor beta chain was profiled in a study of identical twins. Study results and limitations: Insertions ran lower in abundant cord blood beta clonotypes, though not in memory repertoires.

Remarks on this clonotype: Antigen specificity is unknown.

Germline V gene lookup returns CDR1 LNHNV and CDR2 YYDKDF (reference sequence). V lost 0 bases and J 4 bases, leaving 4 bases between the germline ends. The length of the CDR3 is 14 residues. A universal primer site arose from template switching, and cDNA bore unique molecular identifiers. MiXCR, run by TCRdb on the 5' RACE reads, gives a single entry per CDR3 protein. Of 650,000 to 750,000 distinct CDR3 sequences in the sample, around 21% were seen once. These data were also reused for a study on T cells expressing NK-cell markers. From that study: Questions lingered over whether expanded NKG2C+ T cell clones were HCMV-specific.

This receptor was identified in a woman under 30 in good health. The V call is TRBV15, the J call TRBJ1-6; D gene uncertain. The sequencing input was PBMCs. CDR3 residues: CATSRDKYNSPLHF. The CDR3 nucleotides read TGTGCCACCAGCAGAGACAAGTATAATTCACCCCTCCACTTT.